A selection of T cell receptor beta chains follows, all from one sample in a study of T cells expressing NK-cell markers. TCRdb re-called the 5' RACE reads, yielding one record per CDR3 amino acid sequence without DNA. This table holds roughly 280,000 distinct CDR3 sequences. Sequenced sample: blood T cells: a sorted CD56 or NKG2C T cell subset, CD4+ or CD8+ T cells, or bulk PBMC T cells (not recorded which). These receptors came from a man younger than 30 in good health. Both conserved end residues are part of each CDR3. Fields, in order: V gene, J gene, CDR3 protein.

>TRBV5-8|TRBJ2-3
CASSTGGLAGLKDTDTQYF
>TRBV29-1|TRBJ2-7
CSVEGDQFYEQYF
>TRBV12-3/TRBV12-4|TRBJ2-4
CASSPGTGGANIQYF
>TRBV9|TRBJ2-1
CASSSRSDNEQFF
>TRBV4-3|TRBJ2-1
CASSRIPSGGNEQFF
>TRBV2|TRBJ2-2
CASSEAHRTGELFF
>TRBV7-2|TRBJ2-7
CASSLARAGGRYEQYF
>TRBV18|TRBJ2-3
CASSPALQTDTQYF
>TRBV11-2|TRBJ2-1
CASILWTSAANEQFF
>TRBV7-3|TRBJ2-7
CASSPGPANYEQYF
>TRBV6-5|TRBJ2-1
CASRPLATGLEQFF
>TRBV20-1|TRBJ1-1
CSARGTESHTEAFF
>TRBV25-1|TRBJ2-2
CASRGGTSNTGELFF
>TRBV27|TRBJ2-1
CASPVWGDSGAEDEQFF
>TRBV29-1|TRBJ2-1
CSVMPLEVQFF
>TRBV7-6|TRBJ2-3
CASSLRRAENTDTQYF
>TRBV5-1|TRBJ2-5
CASSLAGLQETQYF
>TRBV5-6|TRBJ2-4
CASSGGPFGFHIQYF
>TRBV11-2|TRBJ1-5
CASSLDSPEGQPQHF
>TRBV20-1|TRBJ2-3
CSARDSGSPTDTQYF
>TRBV20-1|TRBJ2-7
CSAPRSYEQYF
>TRBV5-6|TRBJ2-1
CASTWGQGNYNEQFF
>TRBV6-1|TRBJ2-1
CASSQHGTGGPSSYNEQFF
>TRBV7-2|TRBJ2-1
CASSEITSGHEQFF
>TRBV7-3|TRBJ2-7
CASSLSGSASYEQYF
>TRBV12-3/TRBV12-4|TRBJ2-2
CASRFTSGASGELFF
>TRBV20-1|TRBJ2-6
CSARDQGGGRGSGANVLTF
>TRBV15|TRBJ1-2
CATSSKQGTGGYTF
>TRBV12-3/TRBV12-4|TRBJ1-5
CASRPGTDNQPQHF
>TRBV20-1|TRBJ1-5
CSAWDRGYQPQHF
>TRBV12-3/TRBV12-4|TRBJ2-1
CASSFTSGRVGEQFF
>TRBV5-4|TRBJ2-5
CASSLESMMGTQYF
>TRBV19|TRBJ1-6
CASATGSKRSPLHF
>TRBV10-3|TRBJ2-7
CAISFGQDYEQYF
>TRBV11-2|TRBJ2-3
CASSLLSRTDTQYF
>TRBV5-1|TRBJ2-2
CASSPGGTGELFF
>TRBV7-9|TRBJ1-5
CASSLFMVLTYQPQHF
>TRBV9|TRBJ2-5
CASSVAPGARETQYF
>TRBV4-2|TRBJ2-1
CASSPGLAGEDEQFF
>TRBV20-1|TRBJ2-3
CSARDRREELLGTDTQYF
>TRBV20-1|TRBJ1-1
CSAKRDSRLPRDTEAFF
>TRBV18|TRBJ2-1
CASSYRDALSYNEQFF
>TRBV6-2/TRBV6-3|TRBJ1-5
CASSYSSRANQPQHF
>TRBV4-2|TRBJ2-6
CASSQDVSAGANVLTF
>TRBV6-5|TRBJ2-7
CASRPTVGGGLVYEQYF
>TRBV2|TRBJ1-3
CASSLGRSGNTIYF
>TRBV5-4|TRBJ1-1
CASSSIEAGTEAFF
>TRBV19|TRBJ2-1
CASSYSVRLSASDEQFF
>TRBV3-1|TRBJ1-2
CASSQYEGIGYGYTF
>TRBV5-1|TRBJ2-5
CASSWQTSGTQETQYF
>TRBV20-1|TRBJ1-1
CSVFDSVNTEAFF
>TRBV4-3|TRBJ1-1
CASSQAGPSEAFF